This TCR beta chain stems from a study of T cells in Graves' hyperthyroidism and ophthalmopathy. These patients, aged 18 to 65, had recently diagnosed hyperthyroidism lasting under 2 months. Study conclusions and caveats: In simple terms, a model built on 13 V-J features told ophthalmopathy apart from stable hyperthyroidism. Most thyroid clonotypes expanded above 0.001 appeared in blood too.

TCR beta CDR3 regions were amplified from RNA transcripts. First-round RT-PCR with HTBI primers amplified the TCR CDR3 region. TCRdb re-called the multiplex PCR reads with MiXCR, one entry per CDR3 protein. The repertoire includes 530,000 or so distinct CDR3 sequences, just over 45% of them detected once, and roughly 8.2% sits in the top ten. To note about this clonotype: Its antigen is not identified.

Specimen: peripheral blood or thyroid tissue (not recorded which). The source of this sequence is a young woman with Graves' hyperthyroidism.

CDR3 in DNA: TGCAGTGCTTGGACTAGCGGGAGTTTCAACTCCTACGAGCAGTACTTC. This translates into CSAWTSGSFNSYEQYF. The V gene is TRBV20-1, the J gene TRBJ2-7; TRBD2 matches 13 bases. Germline CDR1 and CDR2: DFQATT and SNEGSKA (reference sequence). Trimming took 5 bases from V and 0 from J; bases not matched to a gene: 7. The CDR3 covers 16 residues.